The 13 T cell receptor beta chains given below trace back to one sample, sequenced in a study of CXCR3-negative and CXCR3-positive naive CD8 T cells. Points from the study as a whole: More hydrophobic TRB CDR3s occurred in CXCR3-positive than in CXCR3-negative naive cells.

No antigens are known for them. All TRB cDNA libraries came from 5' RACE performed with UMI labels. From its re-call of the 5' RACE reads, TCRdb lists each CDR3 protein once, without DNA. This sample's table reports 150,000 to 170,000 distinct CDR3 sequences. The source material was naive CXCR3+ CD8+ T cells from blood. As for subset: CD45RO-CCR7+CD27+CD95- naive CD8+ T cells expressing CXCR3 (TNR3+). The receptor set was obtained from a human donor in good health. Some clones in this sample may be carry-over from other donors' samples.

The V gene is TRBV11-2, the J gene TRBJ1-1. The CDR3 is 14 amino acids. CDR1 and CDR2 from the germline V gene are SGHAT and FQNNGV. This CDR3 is CASTSLVGNTEAFF.

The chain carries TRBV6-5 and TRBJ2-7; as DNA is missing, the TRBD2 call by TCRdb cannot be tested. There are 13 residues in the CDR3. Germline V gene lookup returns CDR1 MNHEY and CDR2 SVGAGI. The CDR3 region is CASGPGGSDEQYF.

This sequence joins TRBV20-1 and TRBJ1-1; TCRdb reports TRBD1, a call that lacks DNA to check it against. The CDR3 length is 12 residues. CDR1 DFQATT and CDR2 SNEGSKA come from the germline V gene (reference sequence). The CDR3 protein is CSSGQGATEAFF.

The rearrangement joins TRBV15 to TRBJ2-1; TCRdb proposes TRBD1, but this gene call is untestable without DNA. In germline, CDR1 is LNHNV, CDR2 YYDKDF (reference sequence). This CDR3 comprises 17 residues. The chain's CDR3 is CATSNPGRGTTYNEQFF.

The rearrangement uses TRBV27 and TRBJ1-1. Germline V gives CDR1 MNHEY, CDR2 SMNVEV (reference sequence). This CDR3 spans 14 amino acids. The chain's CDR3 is CASSLERIGTEAFF.

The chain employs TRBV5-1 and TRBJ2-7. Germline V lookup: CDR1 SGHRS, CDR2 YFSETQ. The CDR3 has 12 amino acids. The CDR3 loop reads CASSWDVGEQYF.

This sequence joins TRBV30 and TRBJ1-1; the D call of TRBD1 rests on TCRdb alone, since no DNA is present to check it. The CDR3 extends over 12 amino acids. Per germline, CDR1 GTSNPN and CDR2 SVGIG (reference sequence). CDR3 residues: CAWRGAGTEAFF.

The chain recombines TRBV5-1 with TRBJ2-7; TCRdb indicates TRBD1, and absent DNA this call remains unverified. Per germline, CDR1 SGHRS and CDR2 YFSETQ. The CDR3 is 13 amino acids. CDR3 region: CASSLETGPEQYF. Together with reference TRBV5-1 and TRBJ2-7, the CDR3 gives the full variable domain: KAGVTQTPRYLIKTRGQQVTLSCSPISGHRSVSWYQQTPGQGLQFLFEYFSETQRNKGNFPGRFSGRQFSNSRSEMNVSTLELGDSALYLCASSLETGPEQYFGPGTRLTVT.

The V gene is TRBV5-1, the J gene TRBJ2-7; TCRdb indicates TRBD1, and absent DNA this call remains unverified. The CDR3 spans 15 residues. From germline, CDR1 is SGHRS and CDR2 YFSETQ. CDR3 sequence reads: CASSFAPQGAREQYF.

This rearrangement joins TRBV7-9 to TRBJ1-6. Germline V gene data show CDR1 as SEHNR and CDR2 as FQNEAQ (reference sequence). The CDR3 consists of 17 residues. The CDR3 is CACSRHVGGSYNSPLHF.

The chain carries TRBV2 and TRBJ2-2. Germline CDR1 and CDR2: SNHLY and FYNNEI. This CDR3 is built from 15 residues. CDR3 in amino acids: CASSVTGILTGELFF.

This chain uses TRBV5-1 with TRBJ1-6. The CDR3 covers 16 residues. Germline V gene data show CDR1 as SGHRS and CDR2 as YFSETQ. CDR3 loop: CASSFVESSYNSPLHF.

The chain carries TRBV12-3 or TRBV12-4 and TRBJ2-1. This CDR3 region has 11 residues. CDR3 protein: CASSQGNEQFF.